This note documents a single TCR beta chain sequence. This clone was recorded only once. Its antigen specificity is not known. No per-base quality is available; no much larger clone lies one base away. This entry comes from a study of cytomegalovirus exposure and HLA in healthy donors (dated by TCRdb to 2015 to 2018). At the level of the whole study: In an earlier analysis of roughly 500 of the donors, about 270 Gb of sequence data and 90 million to 120 million unique TCR beta sequences from some 170 million T cells were reported. In an earlier analysis of 550 to 700 of the donors, high-throughput TCR beta sequencing was used to judge whether each TCR beta V gene segment behaved as functional or pseudogenic. A later genetic analysis used genome-wide SNP genotypes for about three fifths of the 666 donors, treating that subset as a discovery cohort. About 310 gigabases of sequencing data and 78 million or so unique TCR sequences were included in an early release covering 500 to 750 HLA-typed donors. A later analysis re-analyzed previously published TCR beta repertoires from several hundred donors and added high-resolution HLA genotyping to study TCR occurrence patterns. Of the approximately 400 genotyped donors, roughly 80% were placed in the genetic ancestry cluster associated with self-reported Caucasian donors. On average, 235,054 unique TCR beta nucleotide sequences were sequenced per donor among about 400 genotyped donors of the cohort, with around 19% of those sequences being non-productive. All discovery cohort repertoires had been generated on a single sequencing platform. The study aimed to test whether signatures of past pathogen exposure could be identified by cataloging public T cell receptors. Donor age, sex, ethnicity and CMV serostatus were collected together with the repertoire data. Because of strong linkage in the cohort, roughly five DR-DQ haplotypes were treated as single units for association and clustering. The number of typed donors differed by locus: roughly 629-630 for A, B, C, DRB1 and DQB1; about 520 for DQA1; roughly 600 for DPA1; and roughly 490 for DPB1. To predict cytomegalovirus infection status, the study brought together high-throughput TCR immunosequencing, statistical association of individual TCRs with disease status, and machine learning. The later analysis used no new phenotypic data to find candidate immune exposures, relying instead on TCR beta sequences and their occurrence across donors. HLA typing covered class I and class II loci at four-digit resolution. The T cell repertoires of around 730 subjects were profiled by immunosequencing and related to cytomegalovirus serostatus. A separate validation cohort of more than 100 different subjects was used in addition to the roughly 670-subject first cohort. Paper-wide results and their limitations: A further reported finding was that TCR beta sequences accurately predicted the HLA-A and HLA-B alleles for most subjects in the first cohort. In an earlier analysis of a few hundred of the donors, most TCR beta V segments were observed in productive rearrangements about 87% or about 30% of the time, broadly matching IMGT annotations. Most CMV-associated TCR beta chains appeared to be HLA-restricted in a later analysis, and the HLA associations seemed to be driven largely by CMV exposure. The 87-base-pair reads could not distinguish some IMGT-functional V segments, including TRBV6-2 and TRBV6-3, so those segments were excluded. In a later genetic analysis, a missense DCLRE1C variant was associated with V-gene and J-gene trimming of TCR beta chains, and the association was replicated in an independent cohort. The classifier was reported to diagnose cytomegalovirus status with high specificity and sensitivity in both the original and validation cohorts. In a later analysis, HLA-associated TCR beta chains were found to be more clonally expanded and to have lower generation probabilities than equally common non-associated chains. According to a later analysis, parvovirus B19, influenza, CMV and Epstein-Barr virus appeared linked to several top co-occurrence clusters. A cluster of highly shared sequence variants was judged likely to represent a technical artifact of the sequencing pipeline. A later analysis found that TCR association rates varied across HLA loci, with DRB1 alleles showing the most associated TCRs and HLA-C alleles the fewest. In this cohort, only TCR beta chains were sequenced, and detectable features were limited by the absence of alpha or paired-chain data. When HLA alleles, especially DR and DQ, strongly co-occurred, TCR associations were difficult to assign to individual alleles. For the cohort, immune exposure information was limited to CMV serostatus. In vitro tests confirmed that a few of the cytomegalovirus-associated TCR beta chains recognize cytomegalovirus antigens. Roughly uniform sequencing depth across donors was assumed in presence/absence analyses, although this assumption may not hold. Because counts were too low, about 17 rarely observed V segments, including chromosome 9 orphons, were excluded from the earlier analysis of 587 of the donors. The authors suggested that the approach could potentially be extended to other disease states and immunological phenotypes. At a false discovery rate of 0.05, a later analysis linked fewer than 20,000 TCR beta sequences to specific HLA alleles. Linkage disequilibrium might explain the correlated functional status among segregating V segments, but an unknown experimental factor could not be ruled out. A later genetic analysis reported fewer N-insertions in productive TCRs among donors in an Asian-associated ancestry cluster than the roughly 720-donor mean. Because some donors lacked HLA typing at each locus, the association tests relied only on the typed subset. The study gave a list of some 150 TCR beta chains associated with cytomegalovirus. Most TCR sequences were observed very rarely across donors, whereas some public TCRs were present in many individuals.

The cohort was made up of around 720 healthy bone marrow donors. All cohort members were sampled while nominally healthy, although unrecorded immune exposures were likely present. The donor was CMV seronegative and was included in the group of approximately 350 seronegative cohort members. Every donor gave a peripheral blood sample, and the peripheral blood mononuclear cells from that sample were used for TCR beta sequencing. The Qiagen DNeasy Blood Extraction Kit was used to extract genomic DNA from the blood cell samples. The library was prepared using the immunoSEQ multiplex PCR assay. For the multiplex PCR, a mixture combining 60 forward primers for TCR Vbeta segments and 13 reverse primers for TCR Jbeta segments was used. Amplification of the CDR3 region of rearranged TCR beta genes was performed with a multiplex PCR assay on genomic DNA. On the Illumina HiSeq System, the amplified TCR beta libraries were sequenced as 87-base-pair reads. In the source study's methods: A later analysis tallied some 79 million unique TCR beta chains across the 660 or so repertoires, and approximately 11 million of those chains were shared by two or more donors. A nearest-neighbor algorithm error-corrected the raw reads and collapsed the reads into unique sequences, merging closely related sequences to remove PCR and sequencing errors. V, D and J gene segments were assigned by aligning CDR3 sequences to IMGT reference sequences. For a sequence to be retained, a match of at least six nucleotides to both a V gene segment and a J gene segment was required. A rearrangement counted as productive if the CDR3 had no stop codons and remained in frame with V and J, and every other rearrangement counted as non-productive. CDR3 was defined by IMGT convention, running from the second conserved V-encoded cysteine to the conserved J-encoded phenylalanine. The earlier analysis of about 570 of the donors excluded any sequence lacking an unambiguous match to a single V gene segment. In an earlier analysis of approximately 590 of the donors, a V segment was called functional when productive rearrangements were above 56.7%, and segregating when the standard deviation between donors exceeded 5%. To diagnose cytomegalovirus status from the catalog of TCR beta chain sequences, a statistical classification framework was built. A later analysis assigned V and J genes by comparing TCR nucleotide sequences with IMGT/GENE-DB human TR gene sequences. In a later analysis, CDR3 sequences and most-parsimonious VDJ recombination scenarios were assigned using the TCRdist pipeline. In a later analysis, each TCR beta chain was defined by its CDR3 amino acid sequence together with its V-gene family, and reads without a unique V-gene family were excluded. As a way to deal with suspected cross-contamination and a sequencing artifact, a later analysis dropped over 550 nucleotide sequences that were highly shared and had low generation probability. In a later analysis, a clonal expansion index for each public chain was calculated from normalized within-repertoire ranks of inferred template counts. In a later analysis, generation probabilities were computed with a VDJ recombination model fitted to out-of-frame rearrangements, and the resulting probabilities were checked against IGoR. A later analysis scored TCR-TCR, TCR-HLA and TCR-CMV co-occurrence with hypergeometric tests, applying a repertoire-size bias correction to TCR pairs. A later analysis estimated false discovery rates by permuting HLA or CMV assignments 20 times. In a later analysis, co-occurring TCRs were grouped using DBSCAN, and TCRdist sequence similarity was added for clustering within HLA-allele-positive subsets. Co-occurrence clustering excluded repertoires with fewer than 30,000 or more than 120,000 public chains, plus five with anomalous nucleotide sharing. TCRdb obtained this table from immuneACCESS and retained in-frame rearrangements with V and J assigned. These tables miss some clones; where compared with another copy, unresolved V genes account for less than half of the shortfall, and the remainder is unexplained. V and J calls plus clone size are reproduced from that table; the DNA served to infer D and trimming. This sample lists around 110,000 clones; approximately 9.4% were detected once. 2.5% to 3.5% of the sample lies in the top ten.

Clipping removes 2 bases from V and 4 bases from J, with 5 as the unmatched junction base count. Taken from the germline V gene, the CDR1 and CDR2 loops are SGHVS and FQNEAQ. There are 15 amino acids in the CDR3, from cysteine to phenylalanine inclusive. The kept DNA is CDR3 alone, 45 bases in frame from the first base. Sequenced: PBMCs. The V and J segments used are TRBV7-8 and TRBJ2-1, with 7 bases aligning to TRBD2. The TCR sequence derives from a young man in good health and CMV-seronegative. In nucleotide form, the sequence is TGTGCCAGCAGCTTATCAGCGGGGTGGTACAATGAGCAGTTCTTC. It specifies CASSLSAGWYNEQFF.